The T cell receptor (beta chain) under discussion was sequenced for a study of T cell responses to AZD1222 COVID-19 vaccine. Study-wide results and limits: Baseline serostatus was positive in only a handful of AZD1222 recipients. Spike-specific TCR breadth and depth rose after two AZD1222 doses.

As for this clone: Antigen: not known.

Deletions cut 0 bases from V and 7 bases from J, with 11 bases between. From germline, CDR1 is SGHNT and CDR2 YYREEE (reference sequence). The CDR3 runs to 15 residues. Produced via immunoSEQ multiplex PCR; TCRdb's table is partial and in-frame only. The table lists 120,000 to 150,000 clones, approximately 90% of them singletons. The chain recombines TRBV5-4 with TRBJ1-6; weak D call: TRBD1 (5 bases). The source of this sequence is an adult in good health. The sample consisted of peripheral blood, taken on day 0 of AZD1222 vaccination. CDR3 loop: CASSLEQGANSPLHF. Here the CDR3 DNA reads TGTGCCAGCAGCTTGGAACAAGGGGCAAATTCACCCCTCCACTTT.